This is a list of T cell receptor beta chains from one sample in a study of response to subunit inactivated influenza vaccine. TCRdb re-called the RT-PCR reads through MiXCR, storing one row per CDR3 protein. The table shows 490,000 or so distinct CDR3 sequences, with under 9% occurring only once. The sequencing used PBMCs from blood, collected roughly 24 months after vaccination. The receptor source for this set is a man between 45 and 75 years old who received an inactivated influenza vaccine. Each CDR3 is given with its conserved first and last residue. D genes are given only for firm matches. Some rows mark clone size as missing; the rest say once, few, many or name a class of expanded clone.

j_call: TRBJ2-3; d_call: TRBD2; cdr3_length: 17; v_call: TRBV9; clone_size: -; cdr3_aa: CASSPRRTSGEEDTQYF; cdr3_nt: TGTGCCAGCAGCCCCAGACGGACTAGCGGGGAGGAAGATACGCAGTATTTT
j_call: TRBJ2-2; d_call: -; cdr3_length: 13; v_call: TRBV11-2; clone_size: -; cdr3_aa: CASSRPHTGELFF; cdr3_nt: TGTGCCAGCAGCAGACCGCACACCGGGGAGCTGTTTTTT
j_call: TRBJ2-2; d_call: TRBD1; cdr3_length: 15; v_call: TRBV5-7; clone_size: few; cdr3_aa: CASSPDRTNTGELFF; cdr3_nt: TGTGCCAGCAGTCCGGACAGGACGAACACCGGGGAGCTGTTTTTT
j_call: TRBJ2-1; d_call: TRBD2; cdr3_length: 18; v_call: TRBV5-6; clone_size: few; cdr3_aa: CASSLGVGRVSSYNEQFF; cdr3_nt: TGTGCCAGCAGCTTGGGAGTCGGGAGGGTCAGCTCCTACAATGAGCAGTTCTTC
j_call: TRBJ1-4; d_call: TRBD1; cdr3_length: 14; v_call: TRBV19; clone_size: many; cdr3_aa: CASTPWDRPEKLFF; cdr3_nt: TGTGCCAGTACCCCGTGGGACAGACCTGAAAAACTGTTTTTT
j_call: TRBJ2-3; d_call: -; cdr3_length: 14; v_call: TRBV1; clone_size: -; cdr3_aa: CTSSFRLFGDTQYF; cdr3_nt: TGCACCAGCAGTTTCAGACTTTTTGGGGATACGCAGTATTTT
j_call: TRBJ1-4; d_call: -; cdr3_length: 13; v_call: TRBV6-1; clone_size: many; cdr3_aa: CASSRTAREKLFF; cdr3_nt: TGTGCCAGCAGTCGCACAGCAAGGGAAAAACTGTTTTTT
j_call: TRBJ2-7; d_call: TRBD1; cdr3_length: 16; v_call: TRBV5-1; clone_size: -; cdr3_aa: CASSRTQGFPTYEQYF; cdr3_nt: TGCGCCAGCAGCAGAACACAGGGGTTCCCCACCTACGAGCAGTACTTC
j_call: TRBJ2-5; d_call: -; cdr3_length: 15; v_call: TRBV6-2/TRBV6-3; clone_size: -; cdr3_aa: CASSRNKGVQETQYF; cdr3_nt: TGTGCCAGCAGTCGAAACAAGGGGGTCCAAGAGACCCAGTACTTC
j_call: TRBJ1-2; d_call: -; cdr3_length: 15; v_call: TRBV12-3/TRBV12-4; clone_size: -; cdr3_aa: CASSLARDGEDGYTF; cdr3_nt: TGTGCCAGCAGTTTAGCCCGGGACGGGGAGGATGGCTACACCTTC
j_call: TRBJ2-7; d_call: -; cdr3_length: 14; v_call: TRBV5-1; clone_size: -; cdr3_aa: CASSLVAQAYEQYF; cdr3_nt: TGCGCCAGCAGCTTGGTTGCCCAGGCCTACGAGCAGTACTTC
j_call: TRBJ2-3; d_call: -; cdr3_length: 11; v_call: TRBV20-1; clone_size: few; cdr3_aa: CRGANTDTQYF; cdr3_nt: TGCAGGGGTGCGAATACAGATACGCAGTATTTT
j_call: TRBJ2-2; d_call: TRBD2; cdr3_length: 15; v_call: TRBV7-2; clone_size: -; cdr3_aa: CASIESSGPTGELFF; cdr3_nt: TGTGCCAGCATCGAATCTAGCGGACCCACCGGGGAGCTGTTTTTT
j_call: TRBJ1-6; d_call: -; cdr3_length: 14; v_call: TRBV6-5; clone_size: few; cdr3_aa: CASSPAGRNSPLHF; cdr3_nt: TGTGCCAGCAGCCCAGCGGGGCGTAATTCACCCCTCCACTTT
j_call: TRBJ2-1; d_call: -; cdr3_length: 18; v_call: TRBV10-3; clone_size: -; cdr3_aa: CAIRGGPVGGDDYNEQFF; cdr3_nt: TGTGCCATCAGAGGGGGTCCGGTCGGGGGCGATGATTACAATGAGCAGTTCTTC
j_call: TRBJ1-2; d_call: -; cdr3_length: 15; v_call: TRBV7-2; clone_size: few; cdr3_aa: CASSLDGYGDGGYTF; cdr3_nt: TGTGCCAGCAGCTTAGATGGATACGGGGACGGAGGCTACACCTTC
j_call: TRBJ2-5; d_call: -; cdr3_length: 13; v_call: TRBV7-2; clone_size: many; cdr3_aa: CASSYPALSSQYF; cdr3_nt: TGTGCCAGCAGCTACCCCGCTCTTTCGAGCCAGTACTTC
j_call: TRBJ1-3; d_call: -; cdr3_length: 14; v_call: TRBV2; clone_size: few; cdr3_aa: CASTLGSGGNTIYF; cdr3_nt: TGTGCCAGCACGCTGGGTAGTGGCGGAAACACCATATATTTT
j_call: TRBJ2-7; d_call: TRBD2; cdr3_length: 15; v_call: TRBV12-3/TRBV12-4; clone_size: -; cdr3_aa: CASSFLGLGIDEQYF; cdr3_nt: TGTGCCAGCAGTTTTTTGGGACTAGGTATTGACGAGCAGTACTTC
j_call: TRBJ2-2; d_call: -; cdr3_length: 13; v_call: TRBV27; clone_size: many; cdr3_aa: CASSPRVSGELFF; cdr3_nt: TGTGCCAGCAGTCCAAGGGTATCCGGGGAGCTGTTTTTT
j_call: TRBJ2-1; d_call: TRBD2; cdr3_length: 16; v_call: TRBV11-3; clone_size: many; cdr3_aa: CASSSGTSGRAGRQFF; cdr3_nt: TGTGCCAGCAGCTCCGGGACTAGCGGGAGGGCCGGGCGGCAGTTCTTC
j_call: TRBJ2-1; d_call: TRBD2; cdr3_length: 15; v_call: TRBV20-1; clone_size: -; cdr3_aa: CSARRSGGEGNEQFF; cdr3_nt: TGCAGTGCTAGAAGAAGCGGGGGGGAGGGCAATGAGCAGTTCTTC
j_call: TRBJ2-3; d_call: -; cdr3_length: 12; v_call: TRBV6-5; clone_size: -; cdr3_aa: CATGGDTDTQYF; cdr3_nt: TGTGCCACAGGCGGGGACACAGATACGCAGTATTTT
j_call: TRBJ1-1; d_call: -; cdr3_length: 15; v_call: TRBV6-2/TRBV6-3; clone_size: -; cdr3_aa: CASSPYTGMGTEAFF; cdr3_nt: TGTGCCAGCAGTCCCTATACAGGGATGGGCACTGAAGCTTTCTTT
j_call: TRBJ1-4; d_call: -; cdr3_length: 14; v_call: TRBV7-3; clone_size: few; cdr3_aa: CASSSPGLGEKLFF; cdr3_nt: TGTGCCAGCAGCTCACCCGGACTCGGTGAAAAACTGTTTTTT
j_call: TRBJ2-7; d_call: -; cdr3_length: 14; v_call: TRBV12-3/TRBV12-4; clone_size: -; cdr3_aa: CASSLWAGLGEQYF; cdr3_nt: TGTGCCAGCAGTTTATGGGCAGGGTTGGGCGAGCAGTACTTC
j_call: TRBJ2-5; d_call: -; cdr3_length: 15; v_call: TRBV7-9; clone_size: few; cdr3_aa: CASSLVGPGGKTQYF; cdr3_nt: TGTGCCAGCAGCTTAGTTGGGCCAGGAGGGAAGACCCAGTACTTC
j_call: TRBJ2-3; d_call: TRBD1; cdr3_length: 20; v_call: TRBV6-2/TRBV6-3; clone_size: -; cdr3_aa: CASIRFRDSLEGYPQDTQYF; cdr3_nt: TGTGCCAGCATTAGGTTTCGGGACAGCTTGGAAGGGTACCCACAAGATACGCAGTATTTT
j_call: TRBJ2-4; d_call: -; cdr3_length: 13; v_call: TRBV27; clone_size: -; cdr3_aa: CASKDLAKNIQYF; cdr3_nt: TGTGCCAGCAAGGACCTAGCCAAAAACATTCAGTACTTC
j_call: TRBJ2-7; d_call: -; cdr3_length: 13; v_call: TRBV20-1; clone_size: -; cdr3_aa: CSASSGPRYEQYF; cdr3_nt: TGCAGTGCTAGTAGTGGGCCCCGCTACGAGCAGTACTTC
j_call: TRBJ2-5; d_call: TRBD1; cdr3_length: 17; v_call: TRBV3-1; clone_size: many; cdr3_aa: CASSQGIVGTGQETQYF; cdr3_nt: TGTGCCAGCAGCCAAGGGATCGTTGGGACAGGGCAAGAGACCCAGTACTTC
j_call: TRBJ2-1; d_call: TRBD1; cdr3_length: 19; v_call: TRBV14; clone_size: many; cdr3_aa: CASSQASPPSGQAYNEQFF; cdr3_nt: TGTGCCAGCAGCCAAGCCTCCCCCCCGTCCGGACAGGCCTACAATGAGCAGTTCTTC
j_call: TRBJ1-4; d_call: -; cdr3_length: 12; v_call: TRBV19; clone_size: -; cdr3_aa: CASSDEPEKLFF; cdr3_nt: TGTGCCAGTAGTGACGAGCCTGAAAAACTGTTTTTT
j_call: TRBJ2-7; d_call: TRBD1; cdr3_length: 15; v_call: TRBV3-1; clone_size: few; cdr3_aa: CASSQGGQGESGQYF; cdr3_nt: TGTGCCAGCAGCCAAGGGGGACAGGGGGAATCAGGGCAGTACTTC
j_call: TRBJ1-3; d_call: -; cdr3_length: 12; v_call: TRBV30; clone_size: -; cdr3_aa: CAWRESGNTIYF; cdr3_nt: TGTGCCTGGAGGGAATCTGGAAACACCATATATTTT
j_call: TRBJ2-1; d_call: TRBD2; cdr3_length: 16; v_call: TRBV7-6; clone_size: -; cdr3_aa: CASSLGGGFSYNEQFF; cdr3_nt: TGTGCCAGCAGCTTAGGCGGGGGATTCTCCTACAATGAGCAGTTCTTC
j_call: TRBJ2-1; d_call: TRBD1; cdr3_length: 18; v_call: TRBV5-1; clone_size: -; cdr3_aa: CASSLGTGALSSYNEQFF; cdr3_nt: TGCGCCAGCAGCCTCGGGACAGGGGCCCTAAGCTCCTACAATGAGCAGTTCTTC
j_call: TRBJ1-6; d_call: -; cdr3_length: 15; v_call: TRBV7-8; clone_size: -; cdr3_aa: CASSRYREGNSPLHF; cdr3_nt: TGTGCCAGCAGCCGTTACCGAGAGGGGAATTCACCCCTCCACTTT
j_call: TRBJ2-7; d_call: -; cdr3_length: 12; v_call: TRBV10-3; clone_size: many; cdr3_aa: CAISSGAYEQYF; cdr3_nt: TGTGCCATCAGCTCTGGGGCCTACGAGCAGTACTTC
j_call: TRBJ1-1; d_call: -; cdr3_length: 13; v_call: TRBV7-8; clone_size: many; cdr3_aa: CASSSGSSTEAFF; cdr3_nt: TGTGCCAGCAGCTCGGGGTCTAGCACTGAAGCTTTCTTT
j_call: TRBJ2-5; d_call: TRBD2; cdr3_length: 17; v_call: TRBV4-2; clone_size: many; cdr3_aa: CASSQEALAGGGETQYF; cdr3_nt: TGTGCCAGCAGCCAAGAGGCACTAGCGGGAGGAGGGGAGACCCAGTACTTC
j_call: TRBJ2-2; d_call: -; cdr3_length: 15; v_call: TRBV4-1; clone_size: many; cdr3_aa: CASSLGTTNTGELFF; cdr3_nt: TGCGCCAGCAGCCTGGGGACAACGAACACCGGGGAGCTGTTTTTT